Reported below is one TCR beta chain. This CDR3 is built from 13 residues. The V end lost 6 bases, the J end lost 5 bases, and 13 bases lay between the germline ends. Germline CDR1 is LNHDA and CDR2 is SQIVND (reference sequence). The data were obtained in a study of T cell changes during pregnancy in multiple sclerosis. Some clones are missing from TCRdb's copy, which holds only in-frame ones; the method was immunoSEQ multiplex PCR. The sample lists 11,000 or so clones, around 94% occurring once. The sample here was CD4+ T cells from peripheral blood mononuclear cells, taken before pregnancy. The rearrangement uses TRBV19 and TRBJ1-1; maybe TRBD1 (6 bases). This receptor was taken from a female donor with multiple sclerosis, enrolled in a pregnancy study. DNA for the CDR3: TGTGCCAGTAGGCCAACAGGGTTGACTGAAGCTTTCTTT. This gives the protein CASRPTGLTEAFF.